The clone carrying this T cell receptor beta chain appeared a few times. A much larger clonotype is one base distant, so this may be a read error. This CDR3 is built from 14 residues. V was cut by 3 bases and J by 3 bases, with 6 bases left in between. Germline-derived CDR1 and CDR2 are ENHRY and SYGVKD. This entry comes from a study of tumor and adjacent non-tumor tissue in lung cancer. Three rounds of nested PCR, following a modified ARM-PCR protocol, produced the TCRbeta library. In TCRdb, the multiplex PCR reads were re-called with MiXCR into one record per CDR3 protein. The sample holds about 90,000 distinct CDR3 sequences, 65% to 80% seen once. No cell sorting was done before RNA was extracted from the tissue. The normal lung tissue was taken more than 3 cm from the tumor edge.

This clonotype originated in a woman in her 50s with non-small cell lung cancer. Sequencing was carried out using distant non-tumor lung tissue. V is TRBV10-3 and J is TRBJ2-6, with a tentative D call TRBD2 (5 bases). CDR3 in DNA: TGTGCCATCAGTGACGGGGATGGGGCCAACGTCCTGACTTTC. It codes for CAISDGDGANVLTF.